The entry below gives a single T cell receptor beta chain sequence along with its context. Its cognate antigen is unknown. TCRdb fed the reads into MiXCR, producing one record per CDR3 protein. Altogether about 330,000 distinct CDR3 sequences are present, about 35% being singletons, with the ten largest covering about 13%. This sample is drawn from a study of T cell repertoires in cytomegalovirus infection. Study conclusions and caveats: HLA-C-restricted CMV clonotypes gave the most frequent clonotype in two of eight donors.

CDR3 length equals 16 residues. The ends lost 7 bases at V and 3 bases at J; junction bases unmatched: 10. Germline CDR1 is MNHNY and CDR2 is SVGAGI (reference sequence). This clonotype originated in a human donor in good health (CMV status not recorded). Some clones in this sample may be carry-over from other donors' samples. The source material was cultured PBMCs, sampled from culture after CMV antigen stimulation. The rearrangement joins TRBV6-6 to TRBJ2-1; TRBD2 matches at 9 bases. This CDR3 is CASTTLSGSVYNEQFF. In DNA form, the CDR3 reads TGTGCCAGCACCACCCTTAGCGGGAGTGTCTACAATGAGCAGTTCTTC.